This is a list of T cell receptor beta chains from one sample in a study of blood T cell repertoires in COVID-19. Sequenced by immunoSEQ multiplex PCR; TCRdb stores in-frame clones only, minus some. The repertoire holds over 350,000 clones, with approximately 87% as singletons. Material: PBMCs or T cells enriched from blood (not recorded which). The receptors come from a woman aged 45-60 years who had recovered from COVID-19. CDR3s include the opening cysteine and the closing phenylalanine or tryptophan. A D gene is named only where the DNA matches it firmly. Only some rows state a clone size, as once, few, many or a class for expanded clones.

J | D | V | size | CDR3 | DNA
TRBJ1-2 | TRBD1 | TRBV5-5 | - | CASSPGQGYNYGYTF | TGTGCCAGCAGCCCCGGACAGGGCTATAACTATGGCTACACCTTC
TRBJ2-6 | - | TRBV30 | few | CAWSVSGANVLTF | TGTGCCTGGAGCGTCTCTGGGGCCAACGTCCTGACTTTC
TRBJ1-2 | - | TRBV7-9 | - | CASSLASGSPHF | TGTGCCAGCAGCTTAGCGAGCGGCAGCCCACACTTC
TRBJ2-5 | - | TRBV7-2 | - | CASSLDPLVQETQYF | TGTGCCAGCAGCTTAGATCCCCTAGTACAAGAGACCCAGTACTTC
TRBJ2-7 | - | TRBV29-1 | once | CSVEDRGETYEQYF | TGCAGCGTTGAAGATCGTGGAGAAACCTACGAGCAGTACTTC
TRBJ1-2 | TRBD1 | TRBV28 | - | CASSLGPGDRDYGYTF | TGTGCCAGCAGTTTAGGCCCCGGGGACAGGGACTATGGCTACACCTTC
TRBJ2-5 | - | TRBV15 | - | CATSRSTGDGETQYF | TGTGCCACCAGCCGATCAACGGGGGATGGAGAGACCCAGTACTTC
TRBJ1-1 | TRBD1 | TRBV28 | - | CASRGWDRDTEAFF | TGTGCCAGCAGGGGATGGGACAGGGACACTGAAGCTTTCTTT
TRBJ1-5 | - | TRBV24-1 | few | CATKQVPPPLPQPQHF | TGTGCCACTAAACAGGTACCCCCTCCCCTCCCTCAGCCCCAGCATTTT
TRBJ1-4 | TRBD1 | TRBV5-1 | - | CASSPDRELEKLFF | TGCGCCAGCAGCCCCGACAGGGAACTTGAAAAACTGTTTTTT
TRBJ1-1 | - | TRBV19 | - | CASSIGFGLNTEAFF | TGTGCCAGTAGTATAGGATTCGGGTTGAACACTGAAGCTTTCTTT
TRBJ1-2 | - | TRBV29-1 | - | CSVTDSNYGYTF | TGCAGCGTTACGGACAGCAACTATGGCTACACCTTC
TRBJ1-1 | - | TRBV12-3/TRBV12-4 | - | CASSPPGGKAFF | TGTGCCAGCAGCCCCCCGGGGGGAAAAGCTTTCTTT
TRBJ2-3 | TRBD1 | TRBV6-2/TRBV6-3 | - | CASSYYGTGEDTQYF | TGTGCCAGCAGTTACTACGGGACAGGAGAAGATACGCAGTATTTT
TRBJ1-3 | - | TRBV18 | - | CASSPPNRASGNTIYF | TGTGCCAGCTCACCACCGAACAGGGCCTCTGGAAACACCATATATTTT
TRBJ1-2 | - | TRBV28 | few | CASGLEGYTF | TGTGCCAGCGGTTTGGAGGGCTACACCTTC
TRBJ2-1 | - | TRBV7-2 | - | CASSSSSYNEQFF | TGTGCCAGCAGCTCGAGCTCCTACAATGAGCAGTTCTTC
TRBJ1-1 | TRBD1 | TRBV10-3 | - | CAISVVGTGVTEAFF | TGTGCCATCAGTGTCGTGGGGACAGGGGTTACTGAAGCTTTCTTT
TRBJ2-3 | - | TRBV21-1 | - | CASSKEGLDRRGDTQYF | TGTGCCAGCAGCAAAGAGGGTCTGGACCGACGAGGGGATACGCAGTATTTT
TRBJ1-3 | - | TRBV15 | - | CATSRDPTGSSGNTIYF | TGTGCCACCAGCAGAGATCCAACAGGGAGCTCTGGAAACACCATATATTTT
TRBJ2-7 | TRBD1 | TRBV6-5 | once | CASSYGTGGSEQYF | TGTGCCAGCAGTTACGGGACAGGGGGTTCCGAGCAGTACTTC
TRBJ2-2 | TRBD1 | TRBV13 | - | CASSKWGQGAAGELFF | TGTGCCAGCAGCAAGTGGGGACAGGGGGCTGCCGGGGAGCTGTTTTTT
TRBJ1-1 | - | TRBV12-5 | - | CASGTENTEAFF | TGTGCTAGTGGGACAGAGAACACTGAAGCTTTCTTT
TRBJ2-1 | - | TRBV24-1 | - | CATSDFSGEQFF | TGTGCCACCAGTGATTTTTCAGGTGAGCAGTTCTTC
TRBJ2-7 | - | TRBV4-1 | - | CASSQEVYYEQYF | TGCGCCAGCAGCCAAGAGGTCTACTACGAGCAGTACTTC
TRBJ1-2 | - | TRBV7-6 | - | CASSLGLDGRVDGYTF | TGTGCCAGCAGCCTTGGATTAGATGGCAGGGTGGACGGCTACACCTTC
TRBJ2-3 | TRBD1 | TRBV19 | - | CASSWGQGRTDTQYF | TGTGCCAGTAGCTGGGGACAGGGAAGAACAGATACGCAGTATTTT
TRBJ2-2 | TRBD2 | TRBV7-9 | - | CASSPWAGENTGELFF | TGTGCCAGCAGCCCCTGGGCGGGGGAGAACACCGGGGAGCTGTTTTTT
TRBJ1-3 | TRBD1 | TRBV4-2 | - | CASSQVNLGQKGNTIYF | TGTGCCAGCAGCCAAGTGAACTTGGGACAGAAAGGAAACACCATATATTTT
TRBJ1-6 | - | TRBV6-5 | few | CASTRGGGNSPLHF | TGTGCCAGCACCCGAGGGGGGGGTAATTCACCCCTCCACTTT
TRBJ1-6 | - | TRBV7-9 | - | CASSLVGALAPLHF | TGTGCCAGCAGCTTAGTTGGGGCTTTGGCACCCCTCCACTTT
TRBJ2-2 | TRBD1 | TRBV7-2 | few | CASSLGPTGGTGELFF | TGTGCCAGCAGCTTAGGTCCGACAGGGGGTACCGGGGAGCTGTTTTTT
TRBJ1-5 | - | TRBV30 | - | CAWNLGGQPQHF | TGTGCCTGGAACTTGGGAGGCCAGCCCCAGCATTTT
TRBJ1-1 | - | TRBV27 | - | CASRLQGDGTEAFF | TGTGCCAGCAGACTACAGGGAGATGGCACTGAAGCTTTCTTT
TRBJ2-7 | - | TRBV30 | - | CAWGRQGGYEQYF | TGTGCCTGGGGAAGACAGGGAGGCTACGAGCAGTACTTC
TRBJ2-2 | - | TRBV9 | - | CASSLRRDSYTGELFF | TGTGCCAGCAGCCTCCGGAGGGACAGCTACACCGGGGAGCTGTTTTTT
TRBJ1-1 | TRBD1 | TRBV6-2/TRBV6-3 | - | CASSDWGQLSLNTEAFF | TGTGCCAGCAGTGACTGGGGACAGTTGTCATTGAACACTGAAGCTTTCTTT
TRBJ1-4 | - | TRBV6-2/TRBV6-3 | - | CASSSKQASGEKLFF | TGTGCCAGCAGTTCCAAACAGGCCTCGGGCGAAAAACTGTTTTTT
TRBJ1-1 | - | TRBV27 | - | CASIGAGRANTEAFF | TGTGCCAGCATTGGGGCAGGGAGGGCTAACACTGAAGCTTTCTTT
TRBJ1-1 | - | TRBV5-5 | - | CASSRAGDTEAFF | TGTGCCAGCAGCCGGGCGGGGGACACTGAAGCTTTCTTT